The 7 T cell receptor beta chains listed next were all sequenced from one sample in a study of shared clonotypes between healthy human individuals. TCRdb's table, derived via immunoSEQ multiplex PCR, lists solely in-frame clones and lacks some. The table shows approximately 2.3 million clones, with more than 80% occurring only once. The sequencing input was naive CD4+ T cells from PBMCs. Subset: CD45RA+ positively selected. These receptors came from a man between 18 and 35 years old in good health. Some clones in this sample may be carry-over from other donors' samples.

This sequence joins TRBV28 and TRBJ2-7, with a possible D match to TRBD2 (5 bases). Germline values: CDR1 MDHEN, CDR2 SYDVKM. V was pared by 2 bases and J by 6 bases, with 11 bases between. The CDR3 has 13 residues. CDR3 in DNA: TGTGCCAGCAGTTTAAGTCGTAGCGCCGAGCAGTACTTC. Its translation: CASSLSRSAEQYF.

The chain carries TRBV5-5 and TRBJ1-2; 11 bases are shared with TRBD1. CDR3 length: 14 residues. CDR1 SGHKS and CDR2 YYEKEE come from the germline V gene (reference sequence). Losses at the gene ends were 4 bases for V and 6 bases for J; bases not matched to a gene: 5. The DNA for the CDR3 is TGTGCCAGCAGCACGGACAGGGGGCGGCATGGCTACACCTTC. Its protein is CASSTDRGRHGYTF.

V is TRBV5-1 and J is TRBJ2-7; 8 bases align to TRBD1. The CDR3 sequence is 13 residues long. The V gene end was trimmed by 4 bases and the J gene end by 3 bases; junction bases not matched to a gene: 3. The germline CDR1 and CDR2 sequences are SGHRS and YFSETQ. The CDR3 DNA reads TGCGCCAGCAGCATACAGGGGGACTACGAGCAGTACTTC. The encoded protein is CASSIQGDYEQYF.

V gene TRBV7-9 combines with J gene TRBJ2-1, with D tentatively TRBD1 (5 bases). The germline V gene has CDR1 SEHNR and CDR2 FQNEAQ (reference sequence). V was pared by 3 bases and J by 8 bases, with 11 bases between. The CDR3 has 13 amino acids. The CDR3 DNA sequence: TGTGCCAGCAGCTTCGCCCGGACATATGAGCAGTTCTTC. It specifies CASSFARTYEQFF.

V and J are TRBV2 and TRBJ2-7; 11 positions agree with TRBD2. This CDR3 has 15 amino acids. Germline V lookup: CDR1 SNHLY, CDR2 FYNNEI. The V and J ends lost 6 bases and 2 bases, in that order; junction bases with no gene match: 6. CDR3 in DNA: TGTGCCAGCAGCCGAGGACTAGCGGGCACCTACGAGCAGTACTTC. The encoded protein is CASSRGLAGTYEQYF.

The genes are TRBV5-4 and TRBJ2-3; D not resolved. The CDR3 covers 13 residues. CDR1 is SGHNT, CDR2 YYREEE, per germline (reference sequence). V shed 3 bases and J shed 5 bases, with 10 bases lying between them. In nucleotides, the CDR3 is TGTGCCAGCAGCTCGCCTTCCGTAGATACGCAGTATTTT. This encodes CASSSPSVDTQYF. Together with reference TRBV5-4 and TRBJ2-3, the CDR3 gives the full variable domain: ETGVTQSPTHLIKTRGQQVTLRCSSQSGHNTVSWYQQALGQGPQFIFQYYREEENGRGNFPPRFSGLQFPNYSSELNVNALELDDSALYLCASSSPSVDTQYFGPGTRLTVL.

The chain carries TRBV19 and TRBJ2-3; tentative D call: TRBD2 (6 bases). This CDR3 region has 13 residues. Germline CDR1 is LNHDA and CDR2 is SQIVND (reference sequence). V was pared by 5 bases and J by 7 bases, with 13 bases between. CDR3 residues: CASSEASVHTQYF. As DNA, the CDR3 is TGTGCCAGTAGTGAGGCTAGCGTCCATACGCAGTATTTT.